This T cell receptor (beta chain) came from a study of shared clonotypes between healthy human individuals. Repertoires were generated with immunoSEQ multiplex PCR, while TCRdb's copy carries only in-frame clones and drops some. The table has around 2,000,000 clones, over 85% seen once. As for this clone: Its antigen remains unidentified.

Study results and caveats: Among donors, the sharing of clonotypes was expected to be influenced by sequencing depth.

The germline gives CDR1 MNHNS, CDR2 SASEGT. The CDR3 has 15 residues. V was clipped by 2 bases and J by 1 base, with 9 bases between them. Negatively enriched CD4+ T cells were divided by CD45RA into naive and memory. The source of this sequence is a man aged 18 to 30 in good health. Sequenced material: naive CD4+ T cells sorted from blood. Subset: CD45RA+ positively selected. J is TRBJ1-3 and V is TRBV6-1; a weak D match, TRBD1 (5 bases). CDR3 loop: CASSEMWGSGNTIYF. The CDR3 DNA sequence: TGTGCCAGCAGTGAAATGTGGGGGTCTGGAAACACCATATATTTT.